The 2 T cell receptor beta chains reported below all come from one sample, sequenced in a study of T cell repertoires in cytomegalovirus infection. No antigens are known for them. From the reads, TCRdb called clonotypes with MiXCR, one entry per CDR3 protein. The repertoire has 150,000 to 200,000 distinct CDR3 sequences, 20% to 25% of them found once; the top ten carry around a quarter. Material: CD8+ T cells from cultured PBMCs, obtained from culture after CMV antigen stimulation. Every receptor here comes from a human donor in good health (CMV status not recorded). Some clones in this sample may be carry-over from other donors' samples.

V usage is TRBV7-4 and J usage is TRBJ2-3; D remains unclear. V was cut by 8 bases and J by 0 bases, with 6 bases left in between. Germline CDR1 is SGHVT and CDR2 is SQSDAQ. CDR3 length: 12 residues. The CDR3 is CASFGSTDTQYF. Written as DNA, the CDR3 is TGTGCCAGCTTCGGTAGCACAGATACGCAGTATTTT.

The gene calls are TRBV19 and TRBJ2-3; no definite D call. Germline V gene sequence: CDR1 LNHDA, CDR2 SQIVND (reference sequence). The V end lost 7 bases, the J end lost 6 bases, and 14 bases lay between the germline ends. CDR3 length: 13 residues. The CDR3 sequence: CASTSFGSDTQYF. CDR3 DNA: TGTGCCAGTACCTCCTTCGGGTCGGATACGCAGTATTTT. Full variable domain (rest looked up from reference TRBV19 and TRBJ2-3): DGGITQSPKYLFRKEGQNVTLSCEQNLNHDAMYWYRQDPGQGLRLIYYSQIVNDFQKGDIAEGYSVSREKKESFPLTVTSAQKNPTAFYLCASTSFGSDTQYFGPGTRLTVL.